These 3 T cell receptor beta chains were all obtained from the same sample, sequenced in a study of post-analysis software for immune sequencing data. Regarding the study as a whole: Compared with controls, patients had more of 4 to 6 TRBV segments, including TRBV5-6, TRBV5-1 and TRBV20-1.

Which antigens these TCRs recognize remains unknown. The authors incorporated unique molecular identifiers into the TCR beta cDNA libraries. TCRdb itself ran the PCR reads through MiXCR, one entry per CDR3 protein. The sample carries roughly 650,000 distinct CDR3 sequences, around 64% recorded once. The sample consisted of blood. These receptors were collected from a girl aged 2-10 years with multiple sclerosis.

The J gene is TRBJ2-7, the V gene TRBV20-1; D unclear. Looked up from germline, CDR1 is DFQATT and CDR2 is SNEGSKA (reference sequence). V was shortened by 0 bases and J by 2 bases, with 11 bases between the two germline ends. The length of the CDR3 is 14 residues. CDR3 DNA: TGCAGTGCTAGAGAAGGCCACAGTACCTACGAGCAGTACTTC. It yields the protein CSAREGHSTYEQYF.

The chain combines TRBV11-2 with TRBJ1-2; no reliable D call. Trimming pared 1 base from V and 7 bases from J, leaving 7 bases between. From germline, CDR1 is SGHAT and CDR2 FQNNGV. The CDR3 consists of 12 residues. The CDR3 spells CASSLASFGYTF. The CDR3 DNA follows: TGTGCCAGCAGCTTAGCGTCTTTTGGCTACACCTTC.

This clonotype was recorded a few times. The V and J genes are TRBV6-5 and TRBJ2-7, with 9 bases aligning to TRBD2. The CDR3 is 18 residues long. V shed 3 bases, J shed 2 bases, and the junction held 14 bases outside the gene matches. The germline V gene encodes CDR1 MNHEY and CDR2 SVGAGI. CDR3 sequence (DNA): TGTGCCAGCAGTTATTCTGGAGGCAGCGGGAGGTCCCCCTACGAGCAGTACTTC. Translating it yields CASSYSGGSGRSPYEQYF.